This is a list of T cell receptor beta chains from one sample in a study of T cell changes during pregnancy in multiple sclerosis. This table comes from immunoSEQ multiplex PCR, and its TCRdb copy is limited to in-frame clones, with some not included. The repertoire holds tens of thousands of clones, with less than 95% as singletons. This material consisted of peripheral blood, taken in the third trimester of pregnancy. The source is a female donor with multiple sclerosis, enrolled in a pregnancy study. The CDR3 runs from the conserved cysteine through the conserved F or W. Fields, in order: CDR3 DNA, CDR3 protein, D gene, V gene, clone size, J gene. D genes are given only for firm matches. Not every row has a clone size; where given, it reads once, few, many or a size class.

cdr3_nt: TGTGCCAGCAGTCCGGCGGGGGTGAGCTACAATGAGCAGTTCTTC
cdr3_aa: CASSPAGVSYNEQFF
d_call: TRBD2
v_call: TRBV6-5
clone_size: .
j_call: TRBJ2-1

cdr3_nt: TGTGCCAGCAGCCCCGTTGGACTAGCGATGAGGAATGAGCAGTTCTTC
cdr3_aa: CASSPVGLAMRNEQFF
d_call: TRBD2
v_call: TRBV7-3
clone_size: once
j_call: TRBJ2-1

cdr3_nt: TGTGCCAGCAGCGCTCACCGACTAGCGGTGCACACCGGGGAGCTGTTTTTT
cdr3_aa: CASSAHRLAVHTGELFF
d_call: TRBD2
v_call: TRBV9
clone_size: .
j_call: TRBJ2-2

cdr3_nt: TGTGCTAGTGCCCTGGGGGGGGGCGACGCTGAAGCTTTCTTT
cdr3_aa: CASALGGGDAEAFF
d_call: .
v_call: TRBV12-5
clone_size: .
j_call: TRBJ1-1

cdr3_nt: TGCAGCGTTGAGGAACAGGGATCGAACACTGAAGCTTTCTTT
cdr3_aa: CSVEEQGSNTEAFF
d_call: .
v_call: TRBV29-1
clone_size: .
j_call: TRBJ1-1

cdr3_nt: TGTGCCAGCAGCAAGGGGGGGACGGCTAACACTGAAGCTTTCTTT
cdr3_aa: CASSKGGTANTEAFF
d_call: .
v_call: TRBV2
clone_size: once
j_call: TRBJ1-1

cdr3_nt: TGTGCCAGCAGCCCACTAGCTCGGCGTGGTGACTACGAGCAGTACTTC
cdr3_aa: CASSPLARRGDYEQYF
d_call: .
v_call: TRBV11-2
clone_size: .
j_call: TRBJ2-7

cdr3_nt: TGTGCCAGCAGCTTAGATGGGGGGGCGAACATTCAGTACTTC
cdr3_aa: CASSLDGGANIQYF
d_call: .
v_call: TRBV7-6
clone_size: .
j_call: TRBJ2-4

cdr3_nt: TGCGCCAGCAGGGATAACGGACAGGGGGAAGAGACCCAGTACTTC
cdr3_aa: CASRDNGQGEETQYF
d_call: TRBD1
v_call: TRBV10-2
clone_size: .
j_call: TRBJ2-5

cdr3_nt: TGTGCCAGCAGTATCGGGACAGGGGACTATGGCTACACCTTC
cdr3_aa: CASSIGTGDYGYTF
d_call: TRBD1
v_call: TRBV27
clone_size: .
j_call: TRBJ1-2

cdr3_nt: TGCGCCAGCAGCGCGGTCAGCGCGACTAACTATGGCTACACCTTC
cdr3_aa: CASSAVSATNYGYTF
d_call: .
v_call: TRBV5-1
clone_size: .
j_call: TRBJ1-2

cdr3_nt: TGTGCCAGCAGCCTAAGACTAGATATGGGGACAGATACGCAGTATTTT
cdr3_aa: CASSLRLDMGTDTQYF
d_call: .
v_call: TRBV13
clone_size: .
j_call: TRBJ2-3

cdr3_nt: TGTGCCAGCACCCTGGGTGGGGCAGGCAATGAGCAGTTCTTC
cdr3_aa: CASTLGGAGNEQFF
d_call: .
v_call: TRBV27
clone_size: .
j_call: TRBJ2-1

cdr3_nt: TGCGCCAGCAGCTTGGGGGCCGACCTTACCGAGCAGTACTTC
cdr3_aa: CASSLGADLTEQYF
d_call: .
v_call: TRBV5-1
clone_size: .
j_call: TRBJ2-7

cdr3_nt: TGTGCCAGCAGTATTAGCGGGGGGGCCTACGAGCAGTACTTC
cdr3_aa: CASSISGGAYEQYF
d_call: TRBD2
v_call: TRBV2
clone_size: .
j_call: TRBJ2-7

cdr3_nt: TGCGCCAGCAGCCAAGAAACCAGCGGGAGTAGCTATGAGCAGTTCTTC
cdr3_aa: CASSQETSGSSYEQFF
d_call: TRBD2
v_call: TRBV4-1
clone_size: .
j_call: TRBJ2-1

cdr3_nt: TGTGCCAGTCTAAGCGGGAATGAGCAGTTCTTC
cdr3_aa: CASLSGNEQFF
d_call: .
v_call: TRBV19
clone_size: .
j_call: TRBJ2-1

cdr3_nt: TGTGCCAGCAGCTTACCTTCGGGGGGGACACCGTCCTACGAGCAGTACTTC
cdr3_aa: CASSLPSGGTPSYEQYF
d_call: TRBD2
v_call: TRBV7-2
clone_size: .
j_call: TRBJ2-7

cdr3_nt: TGTGCCAGCAGCCCTTACCCCCCGCGGGAGATTAGCGCAGATACGCAGTATTTT
cdr3_aa: CASSPYPPREISADTQYF
d_call: TRBD2
v_call: TRBV7-6
clone_size: .
j_call: TRBJ2-3

cdr3_nt: TGTGCCATCAGCGAAACAGGGGGGATCTCACCCCTCCACTTT
cdr3_aa: CAISETGGISPLHF
d_call: TRBD1
v_call: TRBV10-3
clone_size: .
j_call: TRBJ1-6

cdr3_nt: TGCGCCAGCAGCTTGAGTACCGCTAGCGGGCCCACCGGGGAGCTGTTTTTT
cdr3_aa: CASSLSTASGPTGELFF
d_call: TRBD2
v_call: TRBV5-1
clone_size: .
j_call: TRBJ2-2

cdr3_nt: TGTGCCAGCAGCTTAACGGGACAGGGGCCCGGGGAGCTGTTTTTT
cdr3_aa: CASSLTGQGPGELFF
d_call: TRBD1
v_call: TRBV7-6
clone_size: .
j_call: TRBJ2-2

cdr3_nt: TGTGCCAGCAGATCCGGACAGAGATATGGCTACACCTTC
cdr3_aa: CASRSGQRYGYTF
d_call: .
v_call: TRBV27
clone_size: few
j_call: TRBJ1-2

cdr3_nt: TGTGCCAGCAGCTTAAGTCCGGGCCAAGAGACCCAGTACTTC
cdr3_aa: CASSLSPGQETQYF
d_call: .
v_call: TRBV7-7
clone_size: .
j_call: TRBJ2-5

cdr3_nt: TGTGCCAGCAGCAGAAAAGGGACTAGCGGGGAAGAGACCCAGTACTTC
cdr3_aa: CASSRKGTSGEETQYF
d_call: TRBD2
v_call: TRBV7-9
clone_size: .
j_call: TRBJ2-5

cdr3_nt: TGTGCCAGCTCACCGGGACCGACTAGCGTGAGAGGGGCCAACGTCCTGACTTTC
cdr3_aa: CASSPGPTSVRGANVLTF
d_call: TRBD2
v_call: TRBV18
clone_size: .
j_call: TRBJ2-6

cdr3_nt: TGTGCCAGCAGTGAATTAGGGGGCACAGATACGCAGTATTTT
cdr3_aa: CASSELGGTDTQYF
d_call: .
v_call: TRBV6-1
clone_size: .
j_call: TRBJ2-3

cdr3_nt: TGTGCCAGCAGTGAGGGGGGGTTCAGCAACGAGCAGTACTTC
cdr3_aa: CASSEGGFSNEQYF
d_call: TRBD2
v_call: TRBV6-4
clone_size: .
j_call: TRBJ2-7

cdr3_nt: TGTGCCAGCAGTCCAGAACCCTCTAGCGGGAGGACGACCTACAATGAGCAGTTCTTC
cdr3_aa: CASSPEPSSGRTTYNEQFF
d_call: TRBD2
v_call: TRBV28
clone_size: .
j_call: TRBJ2-1

cdr3_nt: TGTGCCAGCAGTCCGCCGGGGGGGTACACTGAAGCTTTCTTT
cdr3_aa: CASSPPGGYTEAFF
d_call: .
v_call: TRBV7-8
clone_size: .
j_call: TRBJ1-1

cdr3_nt: TGCGCCAGCAGCTTTGGACTAGCGGCCCGACAAGAGACCCAGTACTTC
cdr3_aa: CASSFGLAARQETQYF
d_call: TRBD2
v_call: TRBV5-1
clone_size: .
j_call: TRBJ2-5

cdr3_nt: TGTGCCAGCAGTGAGTCAATGAACACTGAAGCTTTCTTT
cdr3_aa: CASSESMNTEAFF
d_call: .
v_call: TRBV6-1
clone_size: .
j_call: TRBJ1-1

cdr3_nt: TGTGCCAGCAGCTTGCTACAAGAGACCCAGTACTTC
cdr3_aa: CASSLLQETQYF
d_call: .
v_call: TRBV5-6
clone_size: .
j_call: TRBJ2-5

cdr3_nt: TGTGCCAGCAGCCCCGGGGATTACAATGAGCAGTTCTTC
cdr3_aa: CASSPGDYNEQFF
d_call: .
v_call: TRBV7-6
clone_size: .
j_call: TRBJ2-1

cdr3_nt: TGTGCCAGCAGCTTAGGTACAGGGGGCCACTACAATGAGCAGTTCTTC
cdr3_aa: CASSLGTGGHYNEQFF
d_call: TRBD1
v_call: TRBV13
clone_size: .
j_call: TRBJ2-1

cdr3_nt: TGTGCCAGCAGCCTCGGACAGGGCCCCTACAATGAGCAGTTCTTC
cdr3_aa: CASSLGQGPYNEQFF
d_call: TRBD1
v_call: TRBV7-7
clone_size: once
j_call: TRBJ2-1

cdr3_nt: TGTGCCAGCAGCCCCCCCGGGAGCTACAAGAAGGAAAAACTGTTTTTT
cdr3_aa: CASSPPGSYKKEKLFF
d_call: .
v_call: TRBV7-6
clone_size: .
j_call: TRBJ1-4

cdr3_nt: TGTGCCAGCAGCTTCGGGACAGATCAGCCCCAGCATTTT
cdr3_aa: CASSFGTDQPQHF
d_call: TRBD1
v_call: TRBV27
clone_size: .
j_call: TRBJ1-5

cdr3_nt: TGTGCCAGCGGCCGGACAGGGGGAAGTGAAGCTTTCTTT
cdr3_aa: CASGRTGGSEAFF
d_call: TRBD1
v_call: TRBV6-5
clone_size: .
j_call: TRBJ1-1

cdr3_nt: TGTGCCAGCAGTGTCTCAGGGGCTCTCACTGGCGAGCAGTACTTC
cdr3_aa: CASSVSGALTGEQYF
d_call: .
v_call: TRBV2
clone_size: .
j_call: TRBJ2-7

cdr3_nt: TGCGCCAGCAGCTCAACCTCTAGCGTACCCTACGAGCAGTACTTC
cdr3_aa: CASSSTSSVPYEQYF
d_call: .
v_call: TRBV5-1
clone_size: .
j_call: TRBJ2-7

cdr3_nt: TGCGCCAGCAGCCAAGGGGCTAGGGTAGCGGGGGGCTTCACAGATACGCAGTATTTT
cdr3_aa: CASSQGARVAGGFTDTQYF
d_call: TRBD2
v_call: TRBV4-1
clone_size: once
j_call: TRBJ2-3

cdr3_nt: TGTGCCAGCAGCTCGACATATGGCTACACCTTC
cdr3_aa: CASSSTYGYTF
d_call: .
v_call: TRBV7-9
clone_size: .
j_call: TRBJ1-2

cdr3_nt: TGTGCCAGCAGCTTGGAGCCGGGGTGGCAGCTCATTAACACAGATACGCAGTATTTT
cdr3_aa: CASSLEPGWQLINTDTQYF
d_call: .
v_call: TRBV7-2
clone_size: .
j_call: TRBJ2-3

cdr3_nt: TGTGCCAGCATCCCGCGGGGGAGCTCCTACAATGAGCAGTTCTTC
cdr3_aa: CASIPRGSSYNEQFF
d_call: TRBD2
v_call: TRBV5-6
clone_size: .
j_call: TRBJ2-1

cdr3_nt: TGTGCCAGCACCCCCGGGGCGGGGAATGGCTACACCTTC
cdr3_aa: CASTPGAGNGYTF
d_call: .
v_call: TRBV6-1
clone_size: .
j_call: TRBJ1-2

cdr3_nt: TGTGCCAGCAGTGCTAGCGGGAGCTACGAGCAGTACTTC
cdr3_aa: CASSASGSYEQYF
d_call: TRBD2
v_call: TRBV25-1
clone_size: .
j_call: TRBJ2-7

cdr3_nt: TGTGCCAGCAGCCAAGTGGGGACAGCTCTCTACGAGCAGTACTTC
cdr3_aa: CASSQVGTALYEQYF
d_call: TRBD1
v_call: TRBV7-2
clone_size: .
j_call: TRBJ2-7

cdr3_nt: TGTGCCAGCAGCTTATCTGACACTGAAGCTTTCTTT
cdr3_aa: CASSLSDTEAFF
d_call: .
v_call: TRBV11-3
clone_size: .
j_call: TRBJ1-1

cdr3_nt: TGTGCCAGCGACGGCGACCGGGACTCCTACTCCCCAACGCAGTATTTT
cdr3_aa: CASDGDRDSYSPTQYF
d_call: .
v_call: TRBV2
clone_size: .
j_call: TRBJ2-3

cdr3_nt: TGTGCCAGTAGTATCGGCCTGGCTCGGGGTCGCAAAAACATTCAGTACTTC
cdr3_aa: CASSIGLARGRKNIQYF
d_call: .
v_call: TRBV19
clone_size: .
j_call: TRBJ2-4

cdr3_nt: TGTGCCAGCAGCTCTCGACAGGGACCGTCGTACGAGCAGTACTTC
cdr3_aa: CASSSRQGPSYEQYF
d_call: TRBD1
v_call: TRBV5-8
clone_size: .
j_call: TRBJ2-7

cdr3_nt: TGTGCCAGCAGTGAACTATGGCGGGAGGGCCTCCACGAGCAGTACTTC
cdr3_aa: CASSELWREGLHEQYF
d_call: TRBD2
v_call: TRBV6-1
clone_size: .
j_call: TRBJ2-7

cdr3_nt: TGTGCCAGCAGCGTAGCCGGAGATACGCAGTATTTT
cdr3_aa: CASSVAGDTQYF
d_call: .
v_call: TRBV9
clone_size: .
j_call: TRBJ2-3